These 13 T cell receptor beta chains originate from one sample sequenced in a study of blood T cell repertoires in COVID-19. Sequencing used immunoSEQ multiplex PCR; TCRdb keeps in-frame clones, though not all of them. This sample yields about 270,000 clones, of which around 88% are seen a single time; about an eighth belongs to the top ten. Material for sequencing was peripheral blood. The receptors derive from a woman between 65 and 79 years old with COVID-19, enrolled during active disease.

This clone was observed a few times. This chain links TRBV7-6 with TRBJ1-1; a possible D gene is TRBD1 (6 bases). The CDR3 length is 13 residues. The V and J ends lost 8 bases and 1 base respectively, with 11 bases between them. Germline CDR1 is SGHVS and CDR2 is FNYEAQ. The CDR3 sequence is CASGEGGNTEAFF. The CDR3 bases are TGTGCCAGCGGGGAGGGGGGGAACACTGAAGCTTTCTTT.

This chain links TRBV3-1 (or the pseudogene TRBV3-2) with TRBJ1-1, with D perhaps matching TRBD1 (5 bases). Per the germline V gene, CDR1 is LGHDT and CDR2 is YNNKEL (reference sequence). The CDR3 length is 15 residues. Trimming pared 0 bases from V and 1 base from J, leaving 9 bases between. CDR3 sequence reads: CASSQDGAPNTEAFF. For the CDR3, the DNA is TGTGCCAGCAGCCAAGATGGGGCCCCGAACACTGAAGCTTTCTTT.

The genes are TRBV5-1 and TRBJ2-7; D might be TRBD2 (6 bases). V lost 4 bases, J lost 10 bases, and 18 bases lay in between. CDR1 and CDR2 (germline): SGHRS, YFSETQ. The CDR3 is 13 residues long. Written as DNA, the CDR3 is TGCGCCAGCAGCCCCGGGGAGGCCCCAGTCCAGTACTTC. Protein product: CASSPGEAPVQYF.

This chain links TRBV4-1 with TRBJ1-1; 8 nucleotides align to TRBD1. Per the germline V gene, CDR1 is MGHRA and CDR2 is YSYEKL. CDR3 length: 15 residues. V lost 1 base to trimming and J lost 6 bases; unmatched junction nucleotides: 7. The CDR3 reads CASSQVGQGASEAFF. DNA for the CDR3: TGCGCCAGCAGCCAAGTGGGTCAGGGGGCGTCTGAAGCTTTCTTT.

This clone has just one count. This chain uses TRBV24-1 with TRBJ2-2, with no clear D. With 4 bases removed from V and 0 bases from J, the gap between germline ends came to 11 bases. This CDR3 contains 16 residues. Germline V gives CDR1 KGHDR, CDR2 SFDVKD. In DNA, the CDR3 is TGTGCCACCAGTGACATACTAACGACGAACACCGGGGAGCTGTTTTTT. Its protein is CATSDILTTNTGELFF.

The chain is built from TRBV4-1 and TRBJ1-6; D perhaps matches TRBD1 (5 bases). The CDR3 runs 14 residues. V dropped 1 base and J dropped 9 bases, with 10 bases sitting between them. CDR1 and CDR2 from the germline V gene are MGHRA and YSYEKL. The CDR3 nucleotides read TGCGCCAGCAGCCAAGCGCAGGGTGGTTCACCCCTCCACTTT. Translation gives CASSQAQGGSPLHF.

The chain is built from TRBV11-2 and TRBJ1-2; 10 bases match TRBD1. The CDR3 extends over 15 amino acids. V shed 2 bases, J shed 5 bases, and the junction held 5 bases outside the gene matches. Germline V gene sequence: CDR1 SGHAT, CDR2 FQNNGV. The CDR3 DNA sequence: TGTGCCAGCAGCTTACTTGGGACAGGGGTATATGGCTACACCTTC. This sequence encodes CASSLLGTGVYGYTF.

The chain is built from TRBV5-1 and TRBJ2-3; 10 bases are shared with TRBD2. The CDR3 sequence is 15 residues long. The V segment lost 2 bases and the J segment 5 bases; nucleotides outside the gene matches: 5. The germline V gene encodes CDR1 SGHRS and CDR2 YFSETQ. The CDR3, as DNA: TGCGCCAGCAGCTTCAGCGGGGGGGCCGGAGATACGCAGTATTTT. It yields the protein CASSFSGGAGDTQYF.

The rearrangement joins TRBV5-5 to TRBJ2-7, with D uncertain. In germline, CDR1 is SGHKS, CDR2 YYEKEE (reference sequence). The CDR3 totals 13 residues. V dropped 0 bases and J dropped 0 bases, with 4 bases sitting between them. CDR3 sequence (DNA): TGTGCCAGCAGCTTGGGACACTCCTACGAGCAGTACTTC. Translated, it gives CASSLGHSYEQYF.

J is TRBJ1-6 and V is TRBV5-1; 7 bases agree with TRBD1. With V trimmed by 5 bases and J by 8 bases, 7 bases remained unmatched. Germline V CDR1 and CDR2: SGHRS, YFSETQ. The CDR3 length is 14 residues. The CDR3 region has the DNA TGCGCCAGCAGGGTATACGGGACAGATTCACCCCTCCACTTT. Protein: CASRVYGTDSPLHF.

The V call is TRBV10-3, the J call TRBJ2-7, with 8 bases matching TRBD1. The CDR3 extends over 13 amino acids. Germline CDR1 is ENHRY and CDR2 is SYGVKD. The J segment lost 5 bases and the V segment lost 5 bases, leaving 5 bases of the junction unmatched. This chain's CDR3 is CAISQGAQNEQYF. The CDR3 region has the DNA TGTGCCATCAGTCAGGGGGCCCAAAACGAGCAGTACTTC.

The rearrangement uses TRBV7-9 and TRBJ1-2; the D gene is possibly TRBD1 (5 bases). Trimming took 1 base from V and 5 from J, leaving 20 bases between them. Germline V gene lookup returns CDR1 SEHNR and CDR2 FQNEAQ (reference sequence). The CDR3 loop spans 17 amino acids. The CDR3 sequence: CASSLGFQGLGEYGYTF. CDR3 DNA sequence: TGTGCCAGCAGCTTAGGGTTCCAGGGCTTAGGTGAATATGGCTACACCTTC.

The chain links TRBV2 to TRBJ2-1, with D possibly matching TRBD1 (6 bases). V was clipped by 9 bases and J by 8 bases, with 14 bases between them. Germline V gene lookup returns CDR1 SNHLY and CDR2 FYNNEI. This CDR3 has 12 residues. DNA of the CDR3: TGTGCCAGTAGACAGGTTATTTATGAGCAGTTCTTC. This translates into CASRQVIYEQFF.